The clone carrying this T cell receptor delta chain was counted between two and nine times. One end of the junction fails to match germline, which may point to a read error. TCRdb made new clone calls on the RT-PCR reads using CATT. This sample yields about 4,500 delta-chain clones, of which 16% are seen a single time; around 4.9% belongs to the top ten. This CDR3 has 18 residues. In germline, CDR1 is TVYSNPD, CDR2 GDNSRS (reference sequence). The data were obtained in a study of gamma-delta T cells after stem cell transplantation. This chain links TRDV3 with TRDJ1; 9 nucleotides agree with TRDD3. The sample comprised gamma-delta T cells. The sequence derives from a human donor. It is not recorded whose cells these are; they may come from a transplant donor. The CDR3 DNA sequence: TGTGCCTTTAGAACAAGTGACTGGGGGACTACGTACACCGATAAACTCACCTTT. Protein product: CAFRTSDWGTTYTDKLTF. The full variable domain, its missing parts supplied by reference TRDV3 and TRDJ1, is CDKVTQSSPDQTVASGSEVVLLCTYDTVYSNPDLFWYRIRPDYSFQFVFYGDNSRSEGADFTQGRFSVKHILTQKAFHLVISPVRTEDSATYYCAFRTSDWGTTYTDKLTFGKGTRVTVEP.